This T cell receptor (beta chain) was captured by sequencing in a study of cytomegalovirus exposure and HLA in healthy donors. Primers for the PCR totalled 60 Vbeta and 13 Jbeta. The table came from immunoSEQ multiplex PCR; TCRdb's copy has only in-frame clones and leaves some out. The sample consists of under 200,000 clones, 81% of them appearing once. Worth noting for this clone: Its antigen is unknown.

Unrecorded immune exposure was likely among donors, who were nominally healthy when sampled. Study observations and caveats: In vitro data verified a few CMV-associated chains as specific for CMV antigens. Reports indicated that the classifier achieved high specificity and sensitivity in diagnosing cytomegalovirus status.

The ends lost 9 bases at V and 1 base at J; junction bases unmatched: 10. This CDR3 comprises 17 residues. Germline V gives CDR1 SGHNT, CDR2 YYREEE (reference sequence). The sample taken for sequencing was PBMCs. The chain uses TRBV5-4 and TRBJ2-3; 14 bases match TRBD2. The clonotype originates from a man aged 40-55 years in good health and CMV-seropositive. The CDR3 region has the DNA TGTGCCATCGCCGGGACTAGCGGGAGAAGGGGCACAGATACGCAGTATTTT. Amino acid sequence: CAIAGTSGRRGTDTQYF.